One sample yielded the 10 T cell receptor beta chains listed below, sequenced in a study of regulatory T cells in long-lasting Graves disease. Investigators prepared the TCR beta libraries by applying iRepertoire HTBI primers and Arm-PCR of CDR3 regions. MiXCR, run by TCRdb on the multiplex PCR reads, gives a single entry per CDR3 protein. The data show fewer than 450,000 distinct CDR3 sequences, 23% seen once. This sample's time point: persistent/refractory GD, antithyroid drugs over 5 years with positive TRAb. With RNA extracted from PBMCs as input, the TCR library was made. The starting material was peripheral blood mononuclear cells (PBMCs), obtained when the disease was refractory, from a patient treated with antithyroid drugs. The receptor set was obtained from a female donor with Graves disease.

The chain recombines TRBV20-1 with TRBJ1-5; TRBD1 aligns across 9 bases. The V segment lost 6 bases and the J segment 6 bases; nucleotides outside the gene matches: 9. Germline CDR1 DFQATT, CDR2 SNEGSKA (reference sequence). The CDR3 contains 14 residues. The CDR3: CSARRDRVGQPQHF. CDR3 nucleotide sequence: TGCAGTGCCCGACGGGACAGGGTCGGTCAGCCCCAGCATTTT.

The gene calls are TRBV19 and TRBJ2-7; TRBD2 might be the D (5 bases). Looked up from germline, CDR1 is LNHDA and CDR2 is SQIVND (reference sequence). The CDR3 totals 14 residues. The V gene lost 3 bases and the J gene lost 2 bases, with 11 bases spanning the gap. CDR3: CASSITGNPYEQYF. CDR3 in DNA: TGTGCCAGTAGTATCACGGGGAACCCCTACGAGCAGTACTTC.

Ten or more counts support this clonotype. This chain links TRBV28 with TRBJ1-5; D not resolved. The CDR3 contains 14 residues. In germline, CDR1 is MDHEN, CDR2 SYDVKM. With 6 bases removed from V and 2 bases from J, the gap between germline ends came to 11 bases. The CDR3 is CASRPTLRNQPQHF. The CDR3 region has the DNA TGTGCCAGCAGACCAACCTTGCGCAATCAGCCCCAGCATTTT.

The rearrangement uses TRBV20-1 and TRBJ1-4, with 9 bases fitting TRBD1. The CDR3 is made up of 15 amino acids. Per germline, CDR1 DFQATT and CDR2 SNEGSKA (reference sequence). V lost 1 base to trimming and J lost 7 bases; unmatched junction nucleotides: 7. CDR3 coding DNA: TGCAGTGCTAGAGCCTCCGGGACAGGGACTGAAAAACTGTTTTTT. This translates into CSARASGTGTEKLFF.

There are a few counts of this clonotype. CDR3 in DNA: TGTGCCAGCACCGGACAGGGGATGGGCGAGCAGTACTTC. Translation: CASTGQGMGEQYF. The J gene is TRBJ2-7, the V gene TRBV11-2; 9 bases line up with TRBD1. This CDR3 has 13 amino acids. Germline V gene sequence: CDR1 SGHAT, CDR2 FQNNGV. Trimming at V came to 7 bases and at J to 6 bases, leaving 7 bases not matched to a gene.

This clonotype has just a few counts. The chain uses TRBV5-1 and TRBJ1-1, with 10 bases lining up with TRBD1. Looked up from germline, CDR1 is SGHRS and CDR2 is YFSETQ. The CDR3 loop spans 16 amino acids. V lost 7 bases to trimming and J lost 7 bases; unmatched junction nucleotides: 16. The CDR3 nucleotides are TGCGCCAGCTCCATGTTCCAGACAGGGGGCTTGAGTGAAGCTTTCTTT. As protein: CASSMFQTGGLSEAFF.

This clonotype was counted at least ten times. V usage is TRBV28 and J usage is TRBJ2-7; no firm D call. The CDR3 is 12 residues long. The V end lost 3 bases, the J end lost 3 bases, and 6 bases lay between the germline ends. Germline loops: CDR1 MDHEN, CDR2 SYDVKM. The CDR3 DNA is TGTGCCAGCAGTTTCTTATTCTACGAGCAGTACTTC. Translating it yields CASSFLFYEQYF.

This clonotype was detected a few times. The chain is built from TRBV6-1 and TRBJ2-3; D gene ambiguous. This CDR3 has 10 residues. The germline V gene encodes CDR1 MNHNS and CDR2 SASEGT. CDR3 protein: CATVADTQYF. The CDR3 bases are TGTGCAACGGTTGCAGATACGCAGTATTTT.

The CDR3 region is CASSLPGVRDNEQFF. CDR3 DNA sequence: TGTGCCAGCAGCCTTCCGGGGGTGAGGGACAATGAGCAGTTCTTC. The rearrangement joins TRBV3-1 to TRBJ2-1, with a weak D call TRBD2 (6 bases). The CDR3 is 15 amino acids. The germline V gene encodes CDR1 LGHDT and CDR2 YNNKEL (reference sequence). The V gene lost 4 bases and the J gene lost 5 bases, with 15 bases spanning the gap.

This chain uses TRBV10-3 with TRBJ2-2; D is uncertain. The CDR3 has 13 residues. CDR1 is ENHRY, CDR2 SYGVKD, per germline. V lost 6 bases, J lost 6 bases, and 11 bases lay in between. This CDR3 is CAISRGDPGELFF. DNA for the CDR3: TGTGCCATCAGCCGCGGAGACCCCGGGGAGCTGTTTTTT.